This T cell receptor (beta chain) was profiled in a study of OX40 agonist ivuxolimab in advanced cancers. Produced via immunoSEQ multiplex PCR; TCRdb's table is partial and in-frame only. This table has some 90,000 clones, 90% to 95% appearing once. V lost 2 bases, J lost 2 bases, and 5 bases stayed unmatched. The CDR3 has 15 amino acids. CDR1 and CDR2 from the germline V gene are SGHTA and FQGNSA. V gene TRBV7-2 combines with J gene TRBJ2-7, with 8 bases lining up with TRBD1. The sequence derives from an adult with an advanced solid tumor such as melanoma, head and neck, liver or kidney cancer. This specimen consisted of CD4+ or CD8+ T cells sorted from blood, obtained in a trial of the OX40 agonist ivuxolimab. The CDR3 region is CASSLPTTGAYEQYF. As DNA, the CDR3 is TGTGCCAGCAGCTTACCGACGACAGGGGCCTACGAGCAGTACTTC.